The 8 T cell receptor beta chains below come from one sample, sequenced in a study of CD8+ T cells in alopecia areata. RNA was extracted and reverse transcribed into cDNA as the sequencing template. Assay: immunoSEQ multiplex PCR; the TCRdb copy retains only in-frame clones and omits some. The profile shows about 110,000 clones, about 50% of them singletons. Sequencing was carried out using NKG2D-low CD8+ T cells sorted from blood. Receptor source: a human donor with alopecia areata.

The chain joins TRBV28 to TRBJ2-2; 8 nucleotides line up with TRBD2. Trimming cost V 7 bases and J 6 bases; bases outside gene matches: 16. In germline, CDR1 is MDHEN, CDR2 SYDVKM. CDR3 size: 17 residues. CDR3 DNA sequence: TGTGCCAGCACCGGGGAAGGAGGACTAGCTGGCCCCGGGGAGCTGTTTTTT. Translated, it gives CASTGEGGLAGPGELFF.

The chain employs TRBV27 and TRBJ2-1, with 11 nucleotides matching TRBD2. This CDR3 region has 18 residues. Germline CDR1 is MNHEY and CDR2 is SMNVEV (reference sequence). Germline trimming cut 8 bases from V and 3 bases from J; bases unmatched to any gene: 15. The CDR3 nucleotides read TGTGCCAGCTCCCCGACTAGCGGGAAAGGAAGAAACTACAATGAGCAGTTCTTC. This codes for CASSPTSGKGRNYNEQFF.

This clone was observed a handful of times. This chain joins TRBV7-9 and TRBJ2-4, with 14 bases identical to TRBD2. Germline CDR1 is SEHNR and CDR2 is FQNEAQ (reference sequence). V dropped 6 bases and J dropped 8; count of bases not matched to a gene: 12. This CDR3 spans 17 amino acids. For the CDR3, the DNA is TGTGCCAGCAGGTCCACCGGACTAGCGGGAGGTGTGGACATTCAGTACTTC. Translation gives CASRSTGLAGGVDIQYF.

In this sample, this clone turned up a few times. The chain recombines TRBV11-1 with TRBJ2-7; tentative D call: TRBD1 (6 bases). This CDR3 is built from 14 residues. Germline V gene data show CDR1 as SGHAT and CDR2 as FQDESV (reference sequence). Trimming left V 2 bases short and J 2 bases short, with 10 bases between. The CDR3 protein is CASSLRGKTYEQYF. For the CDR3, the DNA is TGTGCCAGCAGCTTAAGGGGGAAGACCTACGAGCAGTACTTC.

There are a few counts of this clone. The genes are TRBV4-1 and TRBJ1-1; D not certain. CDR3 size: 13 residues. V shed 1 base and J shed 6 bases, with 9 bases lying between them. From germline, CDR1 is MGHRA and CDR2 YSYEKL. Written as DNA, the CDR3 is TGCGCCAGCAGCCAAGTAAGTTTAGCTGAAGCTTTCTTT. Residues: CASSQVSLAEAFF.

The rearrangement uses TRBV28 and TRBJ2-5; 8 bases line up with TRBD2. This CDR3 has 15 amino acids. Per germline, CDR1 MDHEN and CDR2 SYDVKM. Losses at the gene ends were 11 bases for V and 5 bases for J; bases not matched to a gene: 16. DNA of the CDR3: TGTGCCGTCCAAGGGCTAGCGGGCAGACGGGAGACCCAGTACTTC. Translating it yields CAVQGLAGRRETQYF.

Worth noting for this clone: This same CDR3 is encoded by further DNA sequences in the sample. V and J are TRBV27 and TRBJ2-5; D not certain. CDR3 length: 14 residues. V was clipped by 4 bases and J by 2 bases, with 11 bases between them. The germline V gene encodes CDR1 MNHEY and CDR2 SMNVEV (reference sequence). The CDR3 protein is CASSSAGLQETQYF. CDR3 nucleotide sequence: TGTGCCAGCAGTTCAGCCGGCTTGCAAGAGACCCAGTACTTC.

As DNA, the CDR3 is TGTGCCAGCAGTAGGGGTGGGGTCGCGCGGGAGCAGTACTTC. Translated, it gives CASSRGGVAREQYF. This chain uses TRBV27 with TRBJ2-7; TRBD1 is a possible D gene (5 bases). Looked up from germline, CDR1 is MNHEY and CDR2 is SMNVEV (reference sequence). The CDR3 is 14 residues long. V was trimmed by 5 bases and J by 7 bases, leaving 18 bases between them.